Shown below are 21 T cell receptor beta chains from a single sample sequenced in a study of CD8+ T cells in alopecia areata. Sample treatment: oral pan-JAK inhibitor, 5-10 mg twice daily. It was cDNA, reverse transcribed from extracted RNA, that served as the sequencing template. Sequenced by immunoSEQ multiplex PCR; TCRdb stores in-frame clones only, minus some. The sample lists about 200,000 clones, 35% to 45% occurring once. Sequences were derived from CD4+ T cells sorted from blood, sampled at approximately week 30, from a patient treated with tofacitinib. These receptors all stem from a human donor with alopecia areata.

This clone has only a few counts. The genes are TRBV29-1 and TRBJ1-2; 12 nucleotides line up with TRBD1. The CDR3 contains 18 residues. Germline V gene data show CDR1 as SQVTM and CDR2 as ANQGSEA. Trimming removed 7 bases from V and 0 bases from J; junction bases left unmatched: 15. In DNA, the CDR3 is TGCAGCGCCGGGCGTTGGGGGACAGGGGGCAGGTCTAACTATGGCTACACCTTC. Amino acids: CSAGRWGTGGRSNYGYTF. The whole variable domain, remainder taken from reference TRBV29-1 and TRBJ1-2, is SAVISQKPSRDICQRGTSLTIQCQVDSQVTMMFWYRQQPGQSLTLIATANQGSEATYESGFVIDKFPISRPNLTFSTLTVSNMSPEDSSIYLCSAGRWGTGGRSNYGYTFGSGTRLTVV.

The chain is built from TRBV2 and TRBJ2-1, with 15 bases matching TRBD2. The V and J ends lost 5 bases and 0 bases, in that order; junction bases with no gene match: 11. The CDR3 totals 20 residues. Germline CDR1 and CDR2: SNHLY and FYNNEI. The CDR3 spells CASSTRGTSGRLGSYNEQFF. The CDR3 DNA sequence: TGTGCCAGCAGTACGAGAGGGACTAGCGGGAGGTTGGGCTCCTACAATGAGCAGTTCTTC.

In its sample, this clone was seen a few times. V gene TRBV5-1 combines with J gene TRBJ1-1, with TRBD1 matching over 10 bases. Trimming at V came to 3 bases and at J to 2 bases, leaving 4 bases not matched to a gene. Germline values: CDR1 SGHRS, CDR2 YFSETQ. This CDR3 has 15 residues. CDR3 nucleotides: TGCGCCAGCAGCTCCAGGACAGGGGGAAACACTGAAGCTTTCTTT. Encoded protein: CASSSRTGGNTEAFF. The full variable domain, with the rest looked up from reference TRBV5-1 and TRBJ1-1, is KAGVTQTPRYLIKTRGQQVTLSCSPISGHRSVSWYQQTPGQGLQFLFEYFSETQRNKGNFPGRFSGRQFSNSRSEMNVSTLELGDSALYLCASSSRTGGNTEAFFGQGTRLTVV.

This clone was counted only a few times. The chain is built from TRBV7-2 and TRBJ1-1, with D possibly being TRBD1 (6 bases). CDR1 is SGHTA, CDR2 FQGNSA, per germline. The CDR3 runs 15 residues. V gave up 6 bases and J gave up 1 base, with 15 bases separating them. The CDR3 region is CASSFNRVKNTEAFF. The CDR3 DNA is TGTGCCAGCAGTTTTAACAGGGTAAAGAACACTGAAGCTTTCTTT.

The chain links TRBV14 to TRBJ2-6; the match to TRBD1 covers 7 bases. Per germline, CDR1 SGHDN and CDR2 FVKESK. V was pared by 4 bases and J by 0 bases, with 9 bases of the junction left unmatched. The CDR3 is 18 amino acids. CDR3 in amino acids: CASSPLRGQLSGANVLTF. The CDR3 nucleotides are TGTGCCAGCAGCCCCCTTCGGGGACAGCTCTCTGGGGCCAACGTCCTGACTTTC. The full variable domain, its missing parts supplied by reference TRBV14 and TRBJ2-6, is EAGVTQFPSHSVIEKGQTVTLRCDPISGHDNLYWYRRVMGKEIKFLLHFVKESKQDESGMPNNRFLAERTGGTYSTLKVQPAELEDSGVYFCASSPLRGQLSGANVLTFGAGSRLTVL.

CDR3 sequence (DNA): TGCAGCGCTGGACAAGACTCTGGGGCCAACGTCCTGACTTTC. Encoded protein: CSAGQDSGANVLTF. J is TRBJ2-6 and V is TRBV29-1; D is possibly TRBD1 (5 bases). The ends were cut back, 7 bases at V and 0 bases at J, with 10 bases in the middle. The germline CDR1 and CDR2 sequences are SQVTM and ANQGSEA. CDR3 length equals 14 residues.

The genes are TRBV30 and TRBJ2-3, with TRBD2 as a possible D gene (6 bases). This CDR3 comprises 13 residues. Germline V gene sequence: CDR1 GTSNPN, CDR2 SVGIG (reference sequence). The CDR3 DNA follows: TGTGCGGCCGGTGCGGGGAGCACAGATACGCAGTATTTT. Its protein is CAAGAGSTDTQYF.

The rearrangement joins TRBV27 to TRBJ2-4, with D unresolved. Germline assignment: CDR1 MNHEY and CDR2 SMNVEV (reference sequence). V was trimmed by 5 bases and J by 0 bases, leaving 14 bases between them. The CDR3 totals 16 residues. CDR3 coding DNA: TGTGCCAGCAGTGGTCAGCCACTCCTAGCCAAAAACATTCAGTACTTC. It translates to CASSGQPLLAKNIQYF.

The rearrangement links TRBV7-8 to TRBJ2-3, with 10 bases identical to TRBD2. Germline V gene lookup returns CDR1 SGHVS and CDR2 FQNEAQ. The V gene end was trimmed by 1 base and the J gene end by 5 bases; junction bases not matched to a gene: 0. This CDR3 contains 14 residues. The CDR3 spells CASSLGLAGDTQYF. CDR3 DNA: TGTGCCAGCAGCTTAGGACTAGCGGGAGATACGCAGTATTTT.

This clone showed up just a few times. The gene calls are TRBV7-8 and TRBJ2-7, with D tentatively TRBD2 (6 bases). The CDR3 spans 15 residues. Trimming took off 5 bases at V and 2 bases at J, with 16 bases between the two ends. Germline V gene sequence: CDR1 SGHVS, CDR2 FQNEAQ. The CDR3 DNA reads TGTGCCAGCAGCCGTCGCGTCGCGGGGCCCTACGAGCAGTACTTC. Residues: CASSRRVAGPYEQYF.

V gene TRBV11-1 combines with J gene TRBJ1-5; 8 bases fit TRBD1. The V and J ends lost 5 bases and 4 bases, in that order; junction bases with no gene match: 1. The CDR3 has 13 residues. The germline CDR1 and CDR2 sequences are SGHAT and FQDESV (reference sequence). This CDR3 is CASSRDRNQPQHF. For the CDR3, the DNA is TGTGCCAGCAGCCGGGACAGGAATCAGCCCCAGCATTTT.

The chain combines TRBV7-9 with TRBJ1-1, with TRBD1 as a possible D gene (5 bases). In germline, CDR1 is SEHNR, CDR2 FQNEAQ (reference sequence). This CDR3 contains 15 residues. V was shortened by 3 bases and J by 1 base, with 12 bases between the two germline ends. CDR3 nucleotides: TGTGCCAGCAGCTTGGGGAGCAGGGAGAACACTGAAGCTTTCTTT. This translates into CASSLGSRENTEAFF.

This clone was counted between two and nine times. V usage is TRBV19 and J usage is TRBJ1-1, with TRBD1 as a possible D gene (6 bases). CDR3 size: 12 residues. V gave up 7 bases and J gave up 2 bases, with 8 bases separating them. Germline CDR1 is LNHDA and CDR2 is SQIVND (reference sequence). The CDR3 region is CASKGGNTEAFF. CDR3 DNA sequence: TGTGCCAGTAAGGGGGGAAACACTGAAGCTTTCTTT. The entire variable domain, with the rest obtained from reference TRBV19 and TRBJ1-1, is as follows: DGGITQSPKYLFRKEGQNVTLSCEQNLNHDAMYWYRQDPGQGLRLIYYSQIVNDFQKGDIAEGYSVSREKKESFPLTVTSAQKNPTAFYLCASKGGNTEAFFGQGTRLTVV.

This chain uses TRBV14 with TRBJ1-4; TRBD1 matches 7 bases. The J segment lost 8 bases and the V segment lost 4 bases, leaving 13 bases of the junction unmatched. CDR1 and CDR2 from the germline V gene are SGHDN and FVKESK. The CDR3 is 16 amino acids. CDR3 amino acids: CASSPNRRGLGEKLFF. As DNA, the CDR3 is TGTGCCAGCAGCCCCAATCGGAGGGGGCTTGGGGAAAAACTGTTTTTT. The variable domain in full, with the rest retrieved from reference TRBV14 and TRBJ1-4, is EAGVTQFPSHSVIEKGQTVTLRCDPISGHDNLYWYRRVMGKEIKFLLHFVKESKQDESGMPNNRFLAERTGGTYSTLKVQPAELEDSGVYFCASSPNRRGLGEKLFFGSGTQLSVL.

This chain connects TRBV13 to TRBJ2-5, with D possibly being TRBD1 (5 bases). This CDR3 is built from 14 residues. Trimming stripped 2 bases from V and 5 bases from J, with 12 bases between. In germline, CDR1 is PRHDT, CDR2 FYEKMQ (reference sequence). CDR3 in amino acids: CASSLIQGTETQYF. The CDR3 DNA sequence: TGTGCCAGCAGCTTAATTCAGGGTACGGAGACCCAGTACTTC.

This chain uses TRBV6-6 with TRBJ2-3, with 9 positions matching TRBD2. The CDR3 sequence is 15 residues long. CDR1 MNHNY and CDR2 SVGAGI come from the germline V gene (reference sequence). The ends lost 6 bases at V and 0 bases at J; junction bases unmatched: 4. Here the CDR3 DNA reads TGTGCCAGCAGCGGGACTAGCTTTAGCACAGATACGCAGTATTTT. Translation: CASSGTSFSTDTQYF.

V usage is TRBV7-9 and J usage is TRBJ1-5, with D unclear. Germline V lookup: CDR1 SEHNR, CDR2 FQNEAQ (reference sequence). This CDR3 has 14 amino acids. V lost 5 bases, J lost 5 bases, and 13 bases lay in between. The CDR3 nucleotides are TGTGCCAGCAGCCTGGCCGGGGAGTATCAGCCCCAGCATTTT. Residues: CASSLAGEYQPQHF.

The chain carries TRBV10-3 and TRBJ2-3; D is undetermined. V was shortened by 6 bases and J by 6 bases, with 13 bases between the two germline ends. The CDR3 consists of 13 residues. Germline lookup yields CDR1 ENHRY and CDR2 SYGVKD. CDR3 nucleotide sequence: TGTGCCATCAGCCGTCCTGAGGAGGATACGCAGTATTTT. Encoded protein: CAISRPEEDTQYF.

This clone is deemed medium-sized. J is TRBJ2-6 and V is TRBV7-9; perhaps TRBD2 as D (6 bases). V dropped 5 bases and J dropped 2 bases, with 13 bases sitting between them. The CDR3 extends over 16 amino acids. Germline lookup yields CDR1 SEHNR and CDR2 FQNEAQ (reference sequence). CDR3 protein: CASSRPGRPGANVLTF. Here the CDR3 DNA reads TGTGCCAGCAGCCGTCCGGGGAGGCCTGGGGCCAACGTCCTGACTTTC.

The chain carries TRBV2 and TRBJ2-2; tentatively, D is TRBD1 (6 bases). Germline assignment: CDR1 SNHLY and CDR2 FYNNEI. The CDR3 length is 15 residues. Trimming left V 5 bases short and J 0 bases short, with 10 bases between. CDR3 loop: CASSSDRTNTGELFF. Here the CDR3 DNA reads TGTGCCAGCAGTTCAGACAGGACGAACACCGGGGAGCTGTTTTTT.

The CDR3 nucleotides read TGTGCCAGCAGCGTGACTAGCGGGAGTCCGGAGACCCAGTACTTC. Encoded protein: CASSVTSGSPETQYF. This chain uses TRBV9 with TRBJ2-5; 12 nucleotides match TRBD2. Germline V lookup: CDR1 SGDLS, CDR2 YYNGEE. Trimming cost V 2 bases and J 5 bases; bases outside gene matches: 4. The CDR3 length is 15 residues.